The sequence of this T cell receptor (beta chain) was determined in a study of blood T cell repertoires in COVID-19. About the research overall: Acute and convalescent COVID-19 samples came from the United States, Italy and Spain.

The length of the CDR3 is 14 residues. The V gene's germline CDR1 is LNHNV and CDR2 YYDKDF (reference sequence). V was trimmed by 3 bases and J by 3 bases, leaving 12 bases between them. The protocol was immunoSEQ multiplex PCR, while the TCRdb copy is restricted to in-frame clones and leaves out a portion. This table holds 120,000 to 150,000 clones, over 70% found once. Source material: PBMCs or T cells enriched from blood (not recorded which). The sequence derives from a man aged 50-59 years in a cohort exposed to, infected with or recovered from COVID-19 (not recorded which). The chain joins TRBV15 to TRBJ2-7; D is possibly TRBD2 (5 bases). The CDR3 region is CATSRAGSGYEQYF. For the CDR3, the DNA is TGTGCCACCAGCAGGGCAGGAAGCGGCTACGAGCAGTACTTC.